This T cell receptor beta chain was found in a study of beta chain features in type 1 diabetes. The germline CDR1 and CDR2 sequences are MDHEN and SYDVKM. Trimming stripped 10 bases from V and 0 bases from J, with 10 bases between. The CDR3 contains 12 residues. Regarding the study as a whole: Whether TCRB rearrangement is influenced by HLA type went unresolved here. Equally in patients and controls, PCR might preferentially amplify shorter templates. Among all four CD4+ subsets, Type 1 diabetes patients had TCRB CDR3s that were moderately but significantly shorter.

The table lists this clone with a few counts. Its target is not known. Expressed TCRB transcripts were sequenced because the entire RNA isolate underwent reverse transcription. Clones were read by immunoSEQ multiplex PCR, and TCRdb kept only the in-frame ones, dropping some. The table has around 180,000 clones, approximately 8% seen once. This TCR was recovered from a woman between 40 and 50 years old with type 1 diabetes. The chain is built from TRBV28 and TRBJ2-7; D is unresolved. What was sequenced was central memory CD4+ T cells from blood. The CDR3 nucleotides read TGTGCCACCATTGACAACTCCTACGAGCAGTACTTC. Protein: CATIDNSYEQYF.